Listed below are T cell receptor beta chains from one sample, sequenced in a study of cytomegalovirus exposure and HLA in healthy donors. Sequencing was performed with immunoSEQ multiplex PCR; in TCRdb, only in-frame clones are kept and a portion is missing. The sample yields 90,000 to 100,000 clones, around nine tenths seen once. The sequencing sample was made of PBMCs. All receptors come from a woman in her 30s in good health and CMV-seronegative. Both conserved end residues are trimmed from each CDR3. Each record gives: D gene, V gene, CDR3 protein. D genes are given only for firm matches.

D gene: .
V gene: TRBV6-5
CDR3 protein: ASSKDRIYGYT

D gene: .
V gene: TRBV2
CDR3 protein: ASSAELLYTDTQY

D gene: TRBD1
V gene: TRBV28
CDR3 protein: ASTPRQGARAEAF

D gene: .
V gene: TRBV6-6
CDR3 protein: ASQFLAASGDTQY

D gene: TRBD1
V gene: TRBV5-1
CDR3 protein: ASSRDRVIYEQY

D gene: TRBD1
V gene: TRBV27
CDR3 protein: ASSWGQNYGYT

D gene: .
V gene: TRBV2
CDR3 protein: ASSGQITEAF

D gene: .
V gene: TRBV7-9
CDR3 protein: ASSARQSNTGELF

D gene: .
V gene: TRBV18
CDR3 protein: ASSQSVDNEQF

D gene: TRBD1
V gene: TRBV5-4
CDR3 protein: ASSSGTGNTGELF

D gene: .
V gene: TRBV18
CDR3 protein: ASSPEWNTGELF

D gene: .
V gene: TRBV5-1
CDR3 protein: ASSFQGEEETQY

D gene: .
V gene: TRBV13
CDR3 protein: ASSSLGLQETQY